The 29 T cell receptor beta chains reported below all come from one sample, sequenced in a study of blood T cell repertoires in COVID-19. Libraries were prepared by immunoSEQ multiplex PCR; TCRdb keeps only in-frame clonotypes and omits some of them. The profile covers more than 200,000 clones, with less than 90% appearing a single time and 4.2% taken by the ten largest. The specimen was peripheral blood. All receptors come from a man between 60 and 75 years old with acute or convalescent COVID-19.

The chain combines TRBV3-1 (or the pseudogene TRBV3-2) with TRBJ1-4; 7 bases are a match to TRBD1. V was clipped by 3 bases and J by 7 bases; unmatched bases: 11. Germline V gene sequence: CDR1 LGHDT, CDR2 YNNKEL (reference sequence). The CDR3 spans 16 residues. CDR3 loop: CASSHGTARRGEKLFF. The CDR3 DNA reads as TGTGCCAGCAGCCACGGGACAGCCCGACGCGGTGAAAAACTGTTTTTT.

This chain connects TRBV3-1 (or the pseudogene TRBV3-2) to TRBJ2-4; 8 positions match TRBD1. Looked up from germline, CDR1 is LGHDT and CDR2 is YNNKEL (reference sequence). V shed 2 bases, J shed 1 base, and the junction held 7 bases outside the gene matches. CDR3 length: 17 amino acids. The CDR3 sequence: CASSQLTGVEAKNIQYF. The CDR3 region has the DNA TGTGCCAGCAGCCAACTGACAGGGGTCGAGGCCAAAAACATTCAGTACTTC.

V gene TRBV12-3 or TRBV12-4 combines with J gene TRBJ1-1, with a tentative D call TRBD1 (5 bases). This CDR3 is 12 amino acids long. Trimming cost V 3 bases and J 11 bases, with 13 bases left between them. The CDR3 nucleotides read TGTGCCAGCAGTTTGGCAGGGAATGACGCTTTCTTT. This encodes CASSLAGNDAFF.

V usage is TRBV19 and J usage is TRBJ1-5; TRBD1 matches 10 bases. The trim removed 8 bases at V and 1 base at J, leaving 17 bases unmatched. Germline CDR1 and CDR2: LNHDA and SQIVND (reference sequence). The CDR3 runs 19 residues. CDR3 bases: TGTGCCAGTGCCACTCGCCGGGACAGGGGAAGTCGGAGCAATCAGCCCCAGCATTTT. This codes for CASATRRDRGSRSNQPQHF.

This clone was found a few times. The chain uses TRBV24-1 and TRBJ1-2; D remains ambiguous. Deletions cut 5 bases from V and 2 bases from J, with 8 bases between. CDR1 is KGHDR, CDR2 SFDVKD, per germline. The CDR3 runs 13 residues. This chain's CDR3 is CATSGAGNYGYTF. CDR3 in DNA: TGTGCCACCAGTGGCGCAGGCAACTATGGCTACACCTTC.

The rearrangement joins TRBV4-3 to TRBJ2-1; TRBD2 might be the D (5 bases). This CDR3 is built from 13 residues. V dropped 0 bases and J dropped 8 bases, with 8 bases sitting between them. Germline V gene sequence: CDR1 LGHNA, CDR2 YSLEER. This CDR3 is CASSQDLEDEQFF. As DNA, the CDR3 is TGCGCCAGCAGCCAAGATCTGGAGGATGAGCAGTTCTTC.

The chain is built from TRBV30 and TRBJ1-4, with TRBD1 as a possible D gene (6 bases). Looked up from germline, CDR1 is GTSNPN and CDR2 is SVGIG (reference sequence). V was shortened by 2 bases and J by 10 bases, with 11 bases between the two germline ends. The CDR3 is made up of 12 amino acids. The CDR3 region is CAWSKGGAKLFF. The CDR3 nucleotides read TGTGCCTGGAGTAAAGGGGGTGCAAAACTGTTTTTT.

This clone showed up just a few times. Other DNA sequences in this specimen translate into the identical CDR3. The J gene is TRBJ1-1, the V gene TRBV29-1, with 8 bases aligning to TRBD1. CDR3 length: 13 amino acids. Germline CDR1 reads SQVTM; CDR2 reads ANQGSEA. V lost 6 bases and J lost 1; bases outside the gene matches: 4. Written as DNA, the CDR3 is TGCAGCGTCAGGGGGCAGGGGAACACTGAAGCTTTCTTT. Translation: CSVRGQGNTEAFF.

The rearrangement links TRBV7-8 to TRBJ2-7; D remains unclear. Germline CDR1 and CDR2: SGHVS and FQNEAQ. CDR3 length: 12 residues. Trimming pared 5 bases from V and 5 bases from J, leaving 10 bases between. CDR3: CASSHTPDEQYF. The CDR3 region has the DNA TGTGCCAGCAGCCATACTCCCGACGAGCAGTACTTC.

V and J are TRBV21-1 and TRBJ2-1; the table's D call of TRBD2 was not tested on the DNA. TRBV21-1 constitutes a pseudogene. This CDR3 is built from 15 residues. The CDR3 coding sequence is TGTGCCAGCAGCAAAGAGGAGGGGACTAACAATGAGCAGTTCTTC. It translates to CASSKEEGTNNEQFF.

This clone was seen a few times. V is TRBV9 and J is TRBJ2-3; 8 nucleotides agree with TRBD1. In germline, CDR1 is SGDLS, CDR2 YYNGEE. Trimming cost V 0 bases and J 2 bases; bases outside gene matches: 5. The CDR3 is 16 residues long. CDR3 amino acids: CASSVAPTGATDTQYF. Written as DNA, the CDR3 is TGTGCCAGCAGCGTAGCTCCGACAGGGGCCACAGATACGCAGTATTTT.

The chain has TRBV5-6 and TRBJ2-3, with a tentative D call TRBD2 (5 bases). The CDR3 covers 13 residues. Per the germline V gene, CDR1 is SGHDT and CDR2 is YYEEEE. Trimming removed 2 bases from V and 7 bases from J, with 11 bases in between. The CDR3 DNA sequence: TGTGCCAGCAGCTTCTCCGGGGTGCATACGCAGTATTTT. This sequence encodes CASSFSGVHTQYF.

The gene calls are TRBV5-1 and TRBJ2-7; D call uncertain. CDR1 is SGHRS and CDR2 is YFSETQ in the germline V gene. Trimming took 3 bases from V and 7 from J, leaving 14 bases between them. The CDR3 consists of 13 residues. CDR3 amino acids: CASSSPVKSEQYF. In DNA, the CDR3 is TGCGCCAGCAGCTCCCCGGTGAAGTCGGAGCAGTACTTC.

This chain connects TRBV11-1 to TRBJ2-1, with 7 bases that match TRBD2. The V and J ends lost 7 bases and 4 bases, in that order; junction bases with no gene match: 7. Germline loops: CDR1 SGHAT, CDR2 FQDESV (reference sequence). The CDR3 totals 14 residues. DNA of the CDR3: TGTGCCAGCACTGGCGGGAGTATTTACAATGAGCAGTTCTTC. Its translation: CASTGGSIYNEQFF.

J is TRBJ1-4 and V is TRBV18, with 7 positions matching TRBD1. Trimming removed 5 bases from V and 6 bases from J; junction bases left unmatched: 3. Germline lookup yields CDR1 KGHSH and CDR2 LQKENI. The CDR3 sequence is 13 residues long. CDR3 residues: CASSRGLDEKLFF. In DNA, the CDR3 is TGTGCCAGCTCAAGGGGGCTCGATGAAAAACTGTTTTTT.

This clone was seen a single time. V is TRBV2 and J is TRBJ1-2; TRBD1 matches 7 bases. The CDR3 spans 18 residues. Germline V gene sequence: CDR1 SNHLY, CDR2 FYNNEI. Losses at the gene ends were 6 bases for V and 2 bases for J; bases not matched to a gene: 18. CDR3: CASREFSSYRGPNYGYTF. The CDR3 DNA sequence: TGTGCCAGCAGGGAGTTCTCCTCCTATAGGGGGCCCAACTATGGCTACACCTTC.

This clone is a singleton in its sample. This chain uses TRBV27 with TRBJ2-7, with TRBD2 matching 13 bases. J lost 5 bases, V lost 5 bases, and 6 bases had no gene match. The germline V gene encodes CDR1 MNHEY and CDR2 SMNVEV (reference sequence). The CDR3 extends over 15 amino acids. This chain's CDR3 is CASSTGLAGVNEQYF. The CDR3 coding sequence is TGTGCCAGCAGTACAGGACTAGCGGGAGTTAACGAGCAGTACTTC.

A note on this clone: This sample also contains other DNA sequences that code for the same CDR3. This chain connects TRBV6-4 to TRBJ2-1, with TRBD2 identical over 9 bases. Germline assignment: CDR1 MRHNA and CDR2 SNTAGT. V trimming: 4 bases; J trimming: 5 bases; junction bases outside the gene matches: 6. The CDR3 sequence is 15 residues long. The CDR3 sequence: CASSASSSGNNEQFF. As DNA, the CDR3 is TGTGCCAGCAGTGCGTCGTCTAGCGGGAACAATGAGCAGTTCTTC.

CDR3 residues: CASSTLAGPGVGSPLHF. The CDR3 region has the DNA TGTGCCAGCAGCACCCTGGCGGGACCTGGGGTCGGTTCACCCCTCCACTTT. The genes are TRBV7-9 and TRBJ1-6, with a possible D match to TRBD1 (5 bases). V lost 5 bases, J lost 9 bases, and 23 bases lay in between. CDR1 and CDR2 from the germline V gene are SEHNR and FQNEAQ (reference sequence). This CDR3 spans 17 amino acids. The full variable domain, completed using reference TRBV7-9 and TRBJ1-6, is DTGVSQNPRHKITKRGQNVTFRCDPISEHNRLYWYRQTLGQGPEFLTYFQNEAQLEKSRLLSDRFSAERPKGSFSTLEIQRTEQGDSAMYLCASSTLAGPGVGSPLHFGNGTRLTVT.

This clone was recorded once. V usage is TRBV9 and J usage is TRBJ2-1, with a possible D match to TRBD2 (6 bases). The CDR3 is made up of 15 amino acids. V was trimmed by 2 bases and J by 6 bases, leaving 15 bases between them. Germline CDR1 SGDLS, CDR2 YYNGEE. CDR3 DNA: TGTGCCAGCAGCGTCTTAGGAGGAGGGACCAATGAGCAGTTCTTC. Its protein product is CASSVLGGGTNEQFF.

This clone was counted between two and nine times. This sequence joins TRBV5-8 and TRBJ1-1; D unresolved. V gave up 0 bases and J gave up 0 bases, with 3 bases separating them. Germline CDR1 reads SGHTS; CDR2 reads YDEGEE. The CDR3 loop spans 13 amino acids. CDR3 protein: CASSLAVNTEAFF. CDR3 DNA sequence: TGTGCCAGCAGCTTGGCGGTGAACACTGAAGCTTTCTTT.

This chain joins TRBV19 and TRBJ2-7, with D possibly TRBD2 on 6 matching bases. V lost 1 base and J 2 bases, leaving 21 bases between the germline ends. There are 18 residues in the CDR3. CDR1 LNHDA and CDR2 SQIVND come from the germline V gene (reference sequence). CDR3: CASSIGGRSARGTYEQYF. The CDR3 coding sequence is TGTGCCAGTAGTATAGGGGGGAGGAGCGCCAGAGGAACCTACGAGCAGTACTTC.

The chain uses TRBV3-1 (or the pseudogene TRBV3-2) and TRBJ2-3; D is possibly TRBD2 (6 bases). CDR3 size: 15 residues. Germline CDR1 and CDR2: LGHDT and YNNKEL (reference sequence). Trimming pared 2 bases from V and 2 bases from J, leaving 11 bases between. The CDR3 coding sequence is TGTGCCAGCAGCCAACGTCGCGGGAACACAGATACGCAGTATTTT. Translated, it gives CASSQRRGNTDTQYF.

The genes are TRBV14 and TRBJ1-2; D is undetermined. CDR1 is SGHDN, CDR2 FVKESK, per germline. V was clipped by 6 bases and J by 3 bases, with 11 bases between them. The CDR3 has 13 residues. In DNA, the CDR3 is TGTGCCAGCAGTCTCGACGAGGACTATGGCTACACCTTC. It codes for CASSLDEDYGYTF.

V and J are TRBV6-2 or TRBV6-3 and TRBJ2-2; tentative D call: TRBD1 (6 bases). V lost 5 bases and J lost 0, with 10 bases in between. CDR1 MNHEY and CDR2 SVGEGT come from the germline V gene. The CDR3 runs to 15 residues. In nucleotides, the CDR3 is TGTGCCAGCAGTACCGACAGGTCGAACACCGGGGAGCTGTTTTTT. Its translation is CASSTDRSNTGELFF.

V gene TRBV5-4 combines with J gene TRBJ2-1; 9 bases line up with TRBD1. J was trimmed by 2 bases and V by 2 bases; bases with no gene match: 2. Germline assignment: CDR1 SGHNT and CDR2 YYREEE (reference sequence). The CDR3 has 15 amino acids. DNA of the CDR3: TGTGCCAGCAGCTTTAGGACAGGGGCCTACAATGAGCAGTTCTTC. It specifies CASSFRTGAYNEQFF.

The rearrangement joins TRBV6-5 to TRBJ1-4; D gene ambiguous. Trimming stripped 4 bases from V and 5 bases from J, with 11 bases between. Germline V gene data show CDR1 as MNHEY and CDR2 as SVGAGI. The CDR3 consists of 14 residues. CDR3 loop: CASSFVSGNEKLFF. CDR3 DNA sequence: TGTGCCAGCAGTTTTGTCAGCGGGAATGAAAAACTGTTTTTT.

The gene calls are TRBV29-1 and TRBJ2-1; 10 bases agree with TRBD1. This CDR3 has 14 residues. Germline CDR1 is SQVTM and CDR2 is ANQGSEA. V lost 6 bases, J lost 3 bases, and 5 bases stayed unmatched. DNA for the CDR3: TGCAGCGTGAGGGGACAGGGGATCTACAATGAGCAGTTCTTC. Its translation is CSVRGQGIYNEQFF.

The chain couples TRBV7-2 to TRBJ1-2; possible D gene TRBD1, 6 bases. The CDR3 covers 14 residues. V lost 5 bases to trimming and J lost 5 bases, with 15 bases between them. The germline V gene has CDR1 SGHTA and CDR2 FQGNSA. Written as DNA, the CDR3 is TGTGCCAGCAGCCCGCAGGGGCATCAATATGGCTACACCTTC. Its protein is CASSPQGHQYGYTF.